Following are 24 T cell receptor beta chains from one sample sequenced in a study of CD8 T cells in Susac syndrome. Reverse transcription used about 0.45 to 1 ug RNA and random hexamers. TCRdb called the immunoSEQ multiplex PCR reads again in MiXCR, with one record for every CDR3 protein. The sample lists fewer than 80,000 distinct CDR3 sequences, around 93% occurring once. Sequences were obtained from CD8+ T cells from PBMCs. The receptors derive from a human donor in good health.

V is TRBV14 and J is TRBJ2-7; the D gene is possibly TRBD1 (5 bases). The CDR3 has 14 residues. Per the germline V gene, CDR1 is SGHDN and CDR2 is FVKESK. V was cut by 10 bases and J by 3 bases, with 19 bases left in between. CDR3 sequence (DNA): TGTGCCACCTGCCCCCCCAGGGCCCTCTACGAGCAGTACGTC. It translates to CATCPPRALYEQYV.

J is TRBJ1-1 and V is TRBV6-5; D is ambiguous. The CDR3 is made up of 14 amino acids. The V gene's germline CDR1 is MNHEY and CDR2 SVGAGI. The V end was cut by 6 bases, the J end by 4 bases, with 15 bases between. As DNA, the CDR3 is TGTGCCAGCAGCAGTCCTCCCCCTACCACTGAAGCTTTCTTT. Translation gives CASSSPPPTTEAFF.

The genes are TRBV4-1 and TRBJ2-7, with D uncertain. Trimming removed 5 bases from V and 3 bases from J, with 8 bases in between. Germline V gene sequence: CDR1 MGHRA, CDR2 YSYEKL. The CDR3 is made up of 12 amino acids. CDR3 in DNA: TGCGCCAGCAGCTCTCATGGCTACGAGCAGTACTTC. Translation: CASSSHGYEQYF.

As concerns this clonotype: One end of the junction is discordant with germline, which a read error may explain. Written as DNA, the CDR3 is TGTGCCAGCAGCCAAGAAGGGACAGGGATCATGTACGAGCATTACTTC. It is translated as CASSQEGTGIMYEHYF. The J gene is TRBJ2-7, the V gene TRBV4-2; 9 bases map to TRBD1. The germline V gene encodes CDR1 LGHNA and CDR2 YNFKEQ. The CDR3 loop spans 16 amino acids.

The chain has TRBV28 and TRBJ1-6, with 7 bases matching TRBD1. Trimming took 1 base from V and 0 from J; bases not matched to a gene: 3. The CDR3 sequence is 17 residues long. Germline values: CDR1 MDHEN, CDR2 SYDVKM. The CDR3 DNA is TGTGCCAGCAGTTTATCGACAGGGAGCTCCTATAATTCACCCCTCCACTTT. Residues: CASSLSTGSSYNSPLHF.

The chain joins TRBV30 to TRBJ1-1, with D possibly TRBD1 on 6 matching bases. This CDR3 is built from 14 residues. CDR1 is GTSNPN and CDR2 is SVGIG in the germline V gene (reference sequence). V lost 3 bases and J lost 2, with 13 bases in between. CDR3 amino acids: CAWRDRFSNTEAFF. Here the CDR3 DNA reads TGTGCCTGGAGAGACAGGTTTTCCAACACTGAAGCTTTCTTT. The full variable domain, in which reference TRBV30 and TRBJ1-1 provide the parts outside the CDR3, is SQTIHQWPATLVQPVGSPLSLECTVEGTSNPNLYWYRQAAGRGLQLLFYSVGIGQISSEVPQNLSASRPQDRQFILSSKKLLLSDSGFYLCAWRDRFSNTEAFFGQGTRLTVV.

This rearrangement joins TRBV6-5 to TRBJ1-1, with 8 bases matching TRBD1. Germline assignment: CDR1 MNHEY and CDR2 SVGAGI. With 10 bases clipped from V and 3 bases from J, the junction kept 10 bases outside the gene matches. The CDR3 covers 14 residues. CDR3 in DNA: TGTGCCACCTTCTCCCAGGGGGCGTACACTGAAGCTTTCTTT. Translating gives CATFSQGAYTEAFF.

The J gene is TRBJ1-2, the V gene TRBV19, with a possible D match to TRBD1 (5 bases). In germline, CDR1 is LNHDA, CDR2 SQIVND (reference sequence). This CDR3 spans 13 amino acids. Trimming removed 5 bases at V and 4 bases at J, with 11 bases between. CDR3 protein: CASSSQGGYGYTF. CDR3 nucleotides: TGTGCCAGTAGTTCCCAGGGAGGCTATGGCTACACCTTC.

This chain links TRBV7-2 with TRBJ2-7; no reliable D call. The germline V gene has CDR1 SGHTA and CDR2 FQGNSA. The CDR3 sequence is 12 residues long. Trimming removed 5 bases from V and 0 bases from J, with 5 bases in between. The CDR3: CASSPRSYEQYF. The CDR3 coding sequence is TGTGCCAGCAGCCCACGCTCCTACGAGCAGTACTTC.

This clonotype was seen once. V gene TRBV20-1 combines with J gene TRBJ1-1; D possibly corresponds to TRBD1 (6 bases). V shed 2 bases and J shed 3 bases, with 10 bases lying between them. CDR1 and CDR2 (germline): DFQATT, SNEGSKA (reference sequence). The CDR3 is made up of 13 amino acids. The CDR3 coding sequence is TGCAGTGCTAGACCCACAGGGTACACTGAAGCTTTCTTT. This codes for CSARPTGYTEAFF.

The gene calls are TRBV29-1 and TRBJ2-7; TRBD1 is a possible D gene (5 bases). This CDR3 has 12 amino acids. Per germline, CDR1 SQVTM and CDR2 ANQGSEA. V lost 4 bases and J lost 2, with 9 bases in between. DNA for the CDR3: TGCAGCGTTGGCCAGGGAACCTACGAGCAGTACTTC. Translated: CSVGQGTYEQYF.

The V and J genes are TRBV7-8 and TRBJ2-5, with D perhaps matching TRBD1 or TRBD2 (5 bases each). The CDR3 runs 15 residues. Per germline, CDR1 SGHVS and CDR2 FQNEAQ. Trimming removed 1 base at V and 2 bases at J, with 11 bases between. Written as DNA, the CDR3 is TGTGCCAGCAGCTTAGATCCGGGACCACAAGAGACCCAGTACTTC. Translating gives CASSLDPGPQETQYF.

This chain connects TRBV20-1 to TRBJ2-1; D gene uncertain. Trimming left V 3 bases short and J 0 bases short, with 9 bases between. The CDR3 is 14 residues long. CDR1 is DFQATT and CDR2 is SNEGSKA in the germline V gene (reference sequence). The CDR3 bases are TGCAGTGCTAGTGATTCCCGCTCCTACAATGAGCAGTTCTTC. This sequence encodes CSASDSRSYNEQFF.

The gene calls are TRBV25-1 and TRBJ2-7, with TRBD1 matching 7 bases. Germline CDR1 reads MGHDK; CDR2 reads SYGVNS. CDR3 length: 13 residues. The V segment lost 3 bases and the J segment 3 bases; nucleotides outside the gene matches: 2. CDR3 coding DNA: TGTGCCAGCAGTGATCCAGGGGGCTACGAGCAGTACTTC. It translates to CASSDPGGYEQYF.

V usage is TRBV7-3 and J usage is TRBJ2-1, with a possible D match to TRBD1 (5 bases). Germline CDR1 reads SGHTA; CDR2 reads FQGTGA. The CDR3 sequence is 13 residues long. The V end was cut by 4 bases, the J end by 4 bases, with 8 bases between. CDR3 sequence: CASSSDTYNEQFF. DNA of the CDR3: TGTGCCAGCAGCTCGGACACTTACAATGAGCAGTTCTTC.

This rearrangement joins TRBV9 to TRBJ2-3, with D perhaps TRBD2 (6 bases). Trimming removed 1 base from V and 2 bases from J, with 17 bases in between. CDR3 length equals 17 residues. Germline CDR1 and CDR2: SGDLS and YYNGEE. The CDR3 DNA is TGTGCCAGCAGCGTAACTCTTATCGGGGGTACCACAGATACGCAGTATTTT. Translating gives CASSVTLIGGTTDTQYF.

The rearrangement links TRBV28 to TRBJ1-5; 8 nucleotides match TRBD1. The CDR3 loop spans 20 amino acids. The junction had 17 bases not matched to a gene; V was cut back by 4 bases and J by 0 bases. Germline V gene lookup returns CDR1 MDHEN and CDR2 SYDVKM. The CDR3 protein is CASSSPDTGQALYSNQPQHF. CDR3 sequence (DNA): TGTGCCAGCAGTTCTCCAGACACGGGACAGGCACTTTATAGCAATCAGCCCCAGCATTTT.

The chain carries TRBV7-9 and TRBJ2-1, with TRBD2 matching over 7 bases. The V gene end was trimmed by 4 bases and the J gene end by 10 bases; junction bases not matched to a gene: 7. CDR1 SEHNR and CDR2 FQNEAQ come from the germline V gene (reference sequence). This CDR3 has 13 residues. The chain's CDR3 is CASSYPSGSEQFF. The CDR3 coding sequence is TGTGCCAGCAGCTATCCTAGCGGCAGCGAGCAGTTCTTC.

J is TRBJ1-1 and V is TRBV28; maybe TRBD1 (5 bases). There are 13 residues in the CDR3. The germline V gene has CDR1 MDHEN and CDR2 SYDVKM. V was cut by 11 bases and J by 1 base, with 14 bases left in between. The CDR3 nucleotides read TGTGCCCTCGCCCTCGGACAGAACACTGAAGCTTTCTTT. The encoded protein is CALALGQNTEAFF.

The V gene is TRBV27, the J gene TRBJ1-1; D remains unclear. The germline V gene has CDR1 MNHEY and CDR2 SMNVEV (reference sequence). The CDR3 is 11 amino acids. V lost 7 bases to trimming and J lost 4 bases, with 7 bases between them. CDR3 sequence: CASNRGTEAFF. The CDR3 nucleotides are TGTGCCAGCAACCGGGGCACTGAAGCTTTCTTT.

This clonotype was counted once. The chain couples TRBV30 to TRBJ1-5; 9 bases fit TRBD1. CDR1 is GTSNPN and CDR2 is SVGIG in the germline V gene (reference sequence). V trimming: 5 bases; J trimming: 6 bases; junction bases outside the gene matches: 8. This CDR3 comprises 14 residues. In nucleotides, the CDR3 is TGTGCCTGGGGCCGCGGACAGGGGACTCAGCCCCAGCATTTT. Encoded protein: CAWGRGQGTQPQHF.

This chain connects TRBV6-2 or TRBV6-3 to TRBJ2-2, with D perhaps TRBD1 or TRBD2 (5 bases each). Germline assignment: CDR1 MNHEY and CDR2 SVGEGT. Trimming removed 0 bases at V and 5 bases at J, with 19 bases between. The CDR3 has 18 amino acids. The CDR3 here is CASSYSRDPRRETGELFF. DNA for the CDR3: TGTGCCAGCAGTTACTCCCGGGACCCCAGAAGAGAGACCGGGGAGCTGTTTTTT.

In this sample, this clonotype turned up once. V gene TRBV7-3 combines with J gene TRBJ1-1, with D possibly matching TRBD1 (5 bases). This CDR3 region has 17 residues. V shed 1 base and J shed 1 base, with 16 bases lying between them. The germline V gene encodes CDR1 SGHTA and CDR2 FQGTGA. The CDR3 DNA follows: TGTGCCAGCAGCTTAAGGCCCGCAGGGATTGGGAACACTGAAGCTTTCTTT. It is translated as CASSLRPAGIGNTEAFF.

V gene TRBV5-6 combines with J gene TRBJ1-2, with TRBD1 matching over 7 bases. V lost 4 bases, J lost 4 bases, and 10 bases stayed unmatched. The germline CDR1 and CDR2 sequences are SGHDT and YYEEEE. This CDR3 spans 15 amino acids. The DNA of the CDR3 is TGTGCCAGCAGCCACAGTCAGGGGGGTATCTATGGCTACACCTTC. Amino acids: CASSHSQGGIYGYTF.